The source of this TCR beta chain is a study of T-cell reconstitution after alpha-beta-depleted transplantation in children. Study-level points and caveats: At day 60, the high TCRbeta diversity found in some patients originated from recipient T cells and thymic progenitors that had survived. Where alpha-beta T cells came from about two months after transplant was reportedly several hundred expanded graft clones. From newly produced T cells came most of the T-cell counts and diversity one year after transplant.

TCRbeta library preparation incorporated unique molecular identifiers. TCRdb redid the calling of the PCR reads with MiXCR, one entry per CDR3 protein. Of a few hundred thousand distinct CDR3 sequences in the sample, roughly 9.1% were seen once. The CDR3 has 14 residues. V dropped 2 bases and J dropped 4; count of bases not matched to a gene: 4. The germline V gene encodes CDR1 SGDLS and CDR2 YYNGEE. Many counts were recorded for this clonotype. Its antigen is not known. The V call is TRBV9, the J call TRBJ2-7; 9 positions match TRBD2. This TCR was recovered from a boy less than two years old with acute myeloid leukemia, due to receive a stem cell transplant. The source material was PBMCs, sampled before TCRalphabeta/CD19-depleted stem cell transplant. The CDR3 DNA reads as TGTGCCAGCAGCGTTAGCGGGAGAGAATACGAGCAGTACTTC. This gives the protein CASSVSGREYEQYF.